A selection of T cell receptor beta chains follows, all from one sample in a study of blood T cell repertoires in COVID-19. TCRdb keeps only in-frame clones here, not all; method: immunoSEQ multiplex PCR. Here the sample spans around 140,000 clones, around 81% being singletons. Sequencing was done on a sample of peripheral blood. Every receptor here comes from a woman aged 60 to 75 with active or convalescent COVID-19. Each CDR3 is given with its conserved first and last residue. D genes are given only for firm matches. Expanded clones are given a class, and other clones once, few, many or no size at all.

clone_size	j_call	d_call	v_call	cdr3_aa	cdr3_nt
-	TRBJ2-2	-	TRBV9	CASSSGTGLPNTGELFF	TGTGCCAGCAGCTCTGGTACAGGGCTCCCAAACACCGGGGAGCTGTTTTTT
-	TRBJ1-2	-	TRBV27	CASSLGAAANYGYTF	TGTGCCAGCAGTTTAGGGGCCGCCGCTAACTATGGCTACACCTTC
-	TRBJ1-1	-	TRBV28	CASSFASAQGRETEAFF	TGTGCCAGCAGTTTCGCCTCGGCCCAGGGGCGGGAGACTGAAGCTTTCTTT
few	TRBJ2-2	-	TRBV5-6	CASSGNRENTGELFF	TGTGCCAGCAGCGGGAACAGGGAGAACACCGGGGAGCTGTTTTTT
-	TRBJ1-2	-	TRBV11-2	CASSFEQLVGYTF	TGTGCCAGCAGCTTCGAACAGCTTGTAGGCTACACCTTC
few	TRBJ2-3	-	TRBV9	CASSVGIGGDTQYF	TGTGCCAGCAGCGTAGGTATTGGAGGAGATACGCAGTATTTT
-	TRBJ1-2	TRBD1	TRBV5-6	CASSQGQGRIMSGGYTF	TGTGCCAGCAGCCAGGGACAGGGTCGAATCATGTCGGGTGGCTACACCTTC
-	TRBJ2-1	-	TRBV28	CASSLWARGTGILAGYNEQFF	TGTGCCAGCAGTTTATGGGCTCGTGGGACAGGGATACTAGCGGGGTACAATGAGCAGTTCTTC
few	TRBJ1-2	-	TRBV5-1	CASSLAEGAGYTF	TGCGCCAGCAGCTTGGCCGAGGGAGCGGGCTACACCTTC
-	TRBJ2-7	-	TRBV4-3	CASSPGRASYEQYF	TGCGCCAGCAGCCCAGGCAGGGCTTCCTACGAGCAGTACTTC
-	TRBJ2-7	-	TRBV19	CASSFTMVPVRGEQYF	TGTGCCAGTAGTTTCACCATGGTTCCGGTACGTGGCGAGCAGTACTTC
-	TRBJ1-5	-	TRBV2	CASRWSGGNQPQHF	TGTGCCAGCAGATGGTCAGGGGGCAATCAGCCCCAGCATTTT
-	TRBJ1-1	-	TRBV19	CASSITREAEAFF	TGTGCCAGTAGTATAACTAGGGAAGCTGAAGCTTTCTTT